The sequence of this T cell receptor beta chain was determined in a study of blood T cell repertoires in COVID-19. At the level of the study: T cells, B-cell-depleted T cells, or PBMCs supplied cDNA or gDNA.

TCRdb's table, derived via immunoSEQ multiplex PCR, lists solely in-frame clones and lacks some. The repertoire holds some 260,000 clones, with 88% as singletons. The CDR3 is made up of 17 amino acids. V shed 2 bases and J 3 bases; nucleotides not matched to a gene: 9. Germline CDR1 is SGHNT and CDR2 is YENEEA. The chain has TRBV11-3 and TRBJ2-7, with 11 bases identical to TRBD1. The receptor comes from a woman between 25 and 40 years old with acute or convalescent COVID-19. The sample taken for sequencing was peripheral blood. This chain's CDR3 is CASSLNAGTGGDYEQYF. CDR3 nucleotide sequence: TGTGCCAGCAGCTTAAACGCCGGGACAGGGGGGGACTACGAGCAGTACTTC.